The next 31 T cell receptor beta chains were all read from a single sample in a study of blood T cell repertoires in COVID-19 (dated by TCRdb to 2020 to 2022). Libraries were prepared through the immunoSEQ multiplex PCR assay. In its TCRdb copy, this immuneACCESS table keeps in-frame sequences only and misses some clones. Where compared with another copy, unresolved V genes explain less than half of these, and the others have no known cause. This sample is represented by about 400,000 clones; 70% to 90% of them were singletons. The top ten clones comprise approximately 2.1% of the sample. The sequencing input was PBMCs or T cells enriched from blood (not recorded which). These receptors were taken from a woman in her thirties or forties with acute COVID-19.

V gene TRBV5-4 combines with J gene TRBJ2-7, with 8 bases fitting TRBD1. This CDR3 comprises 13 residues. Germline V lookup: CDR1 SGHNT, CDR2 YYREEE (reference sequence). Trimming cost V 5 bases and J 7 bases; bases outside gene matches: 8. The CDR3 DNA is TGTGCCAGCAGACTTCAGGGGGCGGGGGAGCAGTACTTC. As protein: CASRLQGAGEQYF.

DNA of the CDR3: TGTGCCAGCAGCTCCACGACAGGGGATCAGCCCCAGCATTTT. Its protein is CASSSTTGDQPQHF. V gene TRBV11-2 combines with J gene TRBJ1-5; the match to TRBD1 covers 8 bases. The CDR3 runs to 14 residues. Looked up from germline, CDR1 is SGHAT and CDR2 is FQNNGV. Trimming removed 4 bases from V and 5 bases from J; junction bases left unmatched: 4.

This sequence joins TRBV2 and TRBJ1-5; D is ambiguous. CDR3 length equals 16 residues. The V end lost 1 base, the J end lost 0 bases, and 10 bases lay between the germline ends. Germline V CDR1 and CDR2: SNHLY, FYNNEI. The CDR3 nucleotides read TGTGCCAGCAGTGAAGTGGGCAGGTCTAGCAATCAGCCCCAGCATTTT. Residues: CASSEVGRSSNQPQHF. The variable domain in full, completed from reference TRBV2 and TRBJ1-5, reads EPEVTQTPSHQVTQMGQEVILRCVPISNHLYFYWYRQILGQKVEFLVSFYNNEISEKSEIFDDQFSVERPDGSNFTLKIRSTKLEDSAMYFCASSEVGRSSNQPQHFGDGTRLSIL.

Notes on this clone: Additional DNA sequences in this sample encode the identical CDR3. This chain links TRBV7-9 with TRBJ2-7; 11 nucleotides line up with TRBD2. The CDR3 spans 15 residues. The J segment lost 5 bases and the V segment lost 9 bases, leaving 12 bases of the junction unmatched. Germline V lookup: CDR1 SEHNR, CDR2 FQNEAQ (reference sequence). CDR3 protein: CASSPRLAGLDEQYF. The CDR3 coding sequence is TGTGCCAGTAGCCCCAGACTAGCGGGGCTTGACGAGCAGTACTTC. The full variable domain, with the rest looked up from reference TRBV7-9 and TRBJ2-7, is DTGVSQNPRHKITKRGQNVTFRCDPISEHNRLYWYRQTLGQGPEFLTYFQNEAQLEKSRLLSDRFSAERPKGSFSTLEIQRTEQGDSAMYLCASSPRLAGLDEQYFGPGTRLTVT.

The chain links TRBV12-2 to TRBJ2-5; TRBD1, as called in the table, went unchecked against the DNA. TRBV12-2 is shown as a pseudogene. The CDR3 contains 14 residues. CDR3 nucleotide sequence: TGTGCAAGTCGCTCACCAGTGGTCCAAGAGACCCAGTACTTC. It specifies CASRSPVVQETQYF.

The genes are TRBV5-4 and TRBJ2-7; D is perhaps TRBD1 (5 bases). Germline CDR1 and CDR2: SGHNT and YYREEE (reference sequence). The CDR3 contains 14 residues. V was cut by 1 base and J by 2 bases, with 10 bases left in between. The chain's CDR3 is CASSLLGQPYEQYF. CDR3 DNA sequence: TGTGCCAGCAGCTTGCTCGGACAACCCTACGAGCAGTACTTC.

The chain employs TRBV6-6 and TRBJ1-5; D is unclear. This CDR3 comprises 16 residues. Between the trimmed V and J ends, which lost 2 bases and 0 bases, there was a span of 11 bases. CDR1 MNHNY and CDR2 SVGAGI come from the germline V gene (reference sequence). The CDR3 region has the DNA TGTGCCAGCAGTTACGCGGCAGTCTATAGCAATCAGCCCCAGCATTTT. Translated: CASSYAAVYSNQPQHF.

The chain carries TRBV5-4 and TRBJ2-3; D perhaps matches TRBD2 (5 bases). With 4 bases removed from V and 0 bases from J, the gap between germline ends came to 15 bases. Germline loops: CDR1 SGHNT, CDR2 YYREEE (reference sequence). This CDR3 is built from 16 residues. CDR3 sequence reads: CASSPARGTSTDTQYF. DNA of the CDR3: TGTGCCAGCAGCCCGGCTCGGGGTACTAGCACAGATACGCAGTATTTT.

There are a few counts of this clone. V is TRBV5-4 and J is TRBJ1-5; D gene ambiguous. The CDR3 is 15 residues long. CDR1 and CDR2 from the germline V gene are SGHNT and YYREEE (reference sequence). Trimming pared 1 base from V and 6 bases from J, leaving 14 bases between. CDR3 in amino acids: CASSLFGQDSQPQHF. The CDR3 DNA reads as TGTGCCAGCAGCTTGTTTGGGCAGGACTCTCAGCCCCAGCATTTT.

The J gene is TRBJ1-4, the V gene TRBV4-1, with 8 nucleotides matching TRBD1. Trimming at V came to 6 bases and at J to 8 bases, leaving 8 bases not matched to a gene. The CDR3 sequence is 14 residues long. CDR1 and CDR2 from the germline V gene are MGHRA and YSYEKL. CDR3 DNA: TGCGCCAGCAGGAGAGGACAGGGCCAAGAAAAACTGTTTTTT. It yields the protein CASRRGQGQEKLFF.

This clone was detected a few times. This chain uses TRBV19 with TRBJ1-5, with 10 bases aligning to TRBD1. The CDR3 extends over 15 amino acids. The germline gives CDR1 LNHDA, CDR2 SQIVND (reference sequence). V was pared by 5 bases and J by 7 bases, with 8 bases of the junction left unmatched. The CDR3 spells CASSPPTGGEQPQHF. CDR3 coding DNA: TGTGCCAGTAGTCCCCCGACAGGGGGCGAGCAGCCCCAGCATTTT.

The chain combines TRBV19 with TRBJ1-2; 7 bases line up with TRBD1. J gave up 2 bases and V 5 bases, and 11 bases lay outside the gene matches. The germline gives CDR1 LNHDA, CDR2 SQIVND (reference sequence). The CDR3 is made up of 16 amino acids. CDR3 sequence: CASSPQLTGQNYGYTF. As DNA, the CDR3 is TGTGCCAGTAGTCCCCAATTGACAGGGCAAAACTATGGCTACACCTTC.

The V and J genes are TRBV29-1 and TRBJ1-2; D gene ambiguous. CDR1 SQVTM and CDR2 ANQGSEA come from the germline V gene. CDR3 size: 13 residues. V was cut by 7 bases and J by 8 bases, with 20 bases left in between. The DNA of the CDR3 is TGCAGCGCTGCAATGAGAGGGCGCGGCGGCTACACCTTC. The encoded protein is CSAAMRGRGGYTF.

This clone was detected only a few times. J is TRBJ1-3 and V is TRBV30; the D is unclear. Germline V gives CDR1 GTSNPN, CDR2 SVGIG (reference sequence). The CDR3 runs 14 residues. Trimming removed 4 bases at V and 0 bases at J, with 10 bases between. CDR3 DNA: TGTGCCTGGACTTCAACTTACTCTGGAAACACCATATATTTT. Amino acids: CAWTSTYSGNTIYF.

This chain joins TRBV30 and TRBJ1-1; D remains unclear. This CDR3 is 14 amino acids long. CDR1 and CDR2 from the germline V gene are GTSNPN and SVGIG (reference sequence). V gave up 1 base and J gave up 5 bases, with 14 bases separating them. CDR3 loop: CAWSDAGVFTEAFF. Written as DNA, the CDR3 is TGTGCCTGGAGTGATGCCGGGGTATTTACTGAAGCTTTCTTT.

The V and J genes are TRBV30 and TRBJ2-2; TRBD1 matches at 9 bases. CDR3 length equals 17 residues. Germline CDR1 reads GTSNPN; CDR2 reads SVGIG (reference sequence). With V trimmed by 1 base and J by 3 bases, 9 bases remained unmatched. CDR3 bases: TGTGCCTGGAGTGACATCCCGGGACAGGGCTACACCGGGGAGCTGTTTTTT. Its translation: CAWSDIPGQGYTGELFF.

In DNA form, the CDR3 reads TGTGCCAGCGTGGGACTAGCGGGGGGCCAGAGCTCCTACAATGAGCAGTTCTTC. Residues: CASVGLAGGQSSYNEQFF. The rearrangement links TRBV5-6 to TRBJ2-1; 15 bases match TRBD2. With 7 bases clipped from V and 0 bases from J, the junction kept 8 bases outside the gene matches. The CDR3 runs to 18 residues. Germline loops: CDR1 SGHDT, CDR2 YYEEEE.

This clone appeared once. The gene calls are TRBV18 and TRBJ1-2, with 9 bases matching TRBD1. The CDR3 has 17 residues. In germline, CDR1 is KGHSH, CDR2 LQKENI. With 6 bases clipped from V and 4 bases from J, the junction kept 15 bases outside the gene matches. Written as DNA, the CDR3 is TGTGCCAGCTCCCTACTGGACAGGGGCAGGGGCGGCTATGGCTACACCTTC. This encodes CASSLLDRGRGGYGYTF.

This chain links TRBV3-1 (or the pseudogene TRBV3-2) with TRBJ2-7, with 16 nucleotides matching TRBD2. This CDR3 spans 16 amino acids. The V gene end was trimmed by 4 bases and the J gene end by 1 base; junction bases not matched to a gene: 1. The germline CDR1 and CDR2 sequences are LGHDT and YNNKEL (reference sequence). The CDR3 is CASSLGLAGGSYEQYF. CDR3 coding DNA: TGTGCCAGCAGCCTGGGACTAGCGGGGGGGTCCTACGAGCAGTACTTC.

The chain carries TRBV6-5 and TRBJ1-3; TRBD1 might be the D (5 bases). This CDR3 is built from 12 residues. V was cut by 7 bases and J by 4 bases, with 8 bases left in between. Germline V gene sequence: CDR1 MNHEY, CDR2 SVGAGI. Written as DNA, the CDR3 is TGTGCCAGCACAGGGCTCGGAAACACCATATATTTT. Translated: CASTGLGNTIYF.

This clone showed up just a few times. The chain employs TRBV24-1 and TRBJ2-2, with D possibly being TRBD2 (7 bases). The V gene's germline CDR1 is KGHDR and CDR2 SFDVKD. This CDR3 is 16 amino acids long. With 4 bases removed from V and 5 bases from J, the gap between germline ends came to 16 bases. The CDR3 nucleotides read TGTGCCACCAGTGACCACGGGGGGCGTGGGACCGGGGAGCTGTTTTTT. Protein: CATSDHGGRGTGELFF.

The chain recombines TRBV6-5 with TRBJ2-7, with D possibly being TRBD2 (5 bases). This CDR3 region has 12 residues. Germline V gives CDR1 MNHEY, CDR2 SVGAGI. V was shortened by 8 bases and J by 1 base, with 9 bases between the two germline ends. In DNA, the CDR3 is TGTGCCAGCTCGGAGGTATCCTACGAGCAGTACTTC. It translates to CASSEVSYEQYF.

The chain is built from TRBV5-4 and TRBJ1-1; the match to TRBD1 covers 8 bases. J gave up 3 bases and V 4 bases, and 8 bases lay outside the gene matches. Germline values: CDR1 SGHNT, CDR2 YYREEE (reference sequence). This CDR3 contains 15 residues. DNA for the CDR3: TGTGCCAGCAGCCCCACGGGACAGGCCTACACTGAAGCTTTCTTT. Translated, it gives CASSPTGQAYTEAFF.

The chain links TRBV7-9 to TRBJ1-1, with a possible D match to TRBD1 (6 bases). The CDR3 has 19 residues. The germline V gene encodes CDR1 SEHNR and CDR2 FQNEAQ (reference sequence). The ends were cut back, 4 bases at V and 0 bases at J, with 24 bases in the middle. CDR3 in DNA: TGTGCCAGCAGCTCATCCGCAGGGGCCGGGCCTTATATGAACACTGAAGCTTTCTTT. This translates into CASSSSAGAGPYMNTEAFF.

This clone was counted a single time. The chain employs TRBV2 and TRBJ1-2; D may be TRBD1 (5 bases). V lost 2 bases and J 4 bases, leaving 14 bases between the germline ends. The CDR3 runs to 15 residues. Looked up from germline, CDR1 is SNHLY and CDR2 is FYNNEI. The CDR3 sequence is CASSETGVRSYGYTF. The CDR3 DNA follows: TGTGCCAGCAGTGAAACGGGGGTTCGTAGCTATGGCTACACCTTC.

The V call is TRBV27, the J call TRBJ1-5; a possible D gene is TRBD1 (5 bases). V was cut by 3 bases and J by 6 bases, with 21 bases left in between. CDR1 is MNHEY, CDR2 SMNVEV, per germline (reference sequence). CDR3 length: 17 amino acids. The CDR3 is CASSFIYVQGLSQPQHF. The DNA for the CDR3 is TGTGCCAGCAGTTTCATATATGTGCAGGGTTTATCTCAGCCCCAGCATTTT.

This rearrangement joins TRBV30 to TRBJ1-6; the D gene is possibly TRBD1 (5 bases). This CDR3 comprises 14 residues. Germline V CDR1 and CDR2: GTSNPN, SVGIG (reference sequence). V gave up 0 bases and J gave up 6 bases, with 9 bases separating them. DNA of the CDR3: TGTGCCTGGAGTGTATCCAGGGTTAATTCACCCCTCCACTTT. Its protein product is CAWSVSRVNSPLHF.

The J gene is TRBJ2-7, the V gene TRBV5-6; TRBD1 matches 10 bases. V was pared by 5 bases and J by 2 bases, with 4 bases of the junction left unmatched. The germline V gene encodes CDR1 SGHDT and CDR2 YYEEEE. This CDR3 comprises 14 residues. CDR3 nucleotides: TGTGCCAGCAGTCGGGACAGGGGTACCTACGAGCAGTACTTC. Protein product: CASSRDRGTYEQYF.

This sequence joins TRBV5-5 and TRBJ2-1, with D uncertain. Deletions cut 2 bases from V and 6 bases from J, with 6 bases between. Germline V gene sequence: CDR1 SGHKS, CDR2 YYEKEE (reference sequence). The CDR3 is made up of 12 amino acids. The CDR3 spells CASSFGGNEQFF. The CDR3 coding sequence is TGTGCCAGCAGCTTCGGCGGCAATGAGCAGTTCTTC. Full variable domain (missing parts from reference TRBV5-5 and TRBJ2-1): DAGVTQSPTHLIKTRGQQVTLRCSPISGHKSVSWYQQVLGQGPQFIFQYYEKEERGRGNFPDRFSARQFPNYSSELNVNALLLGDSALYLCASSFGGNEQFFGPGTRLTVL.

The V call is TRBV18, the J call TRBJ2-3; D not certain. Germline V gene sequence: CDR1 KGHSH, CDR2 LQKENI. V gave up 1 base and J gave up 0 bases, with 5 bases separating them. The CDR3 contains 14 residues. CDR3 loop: CASSPRSSTDTQYF. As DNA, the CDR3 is TGTGCCAGCTCACCACGTTCAAGCACAGATACGCAGTATTTT. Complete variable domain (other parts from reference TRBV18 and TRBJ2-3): NAGVMQNPRHLVRRRGQEARLRCSPMKGHSHVYWYRQLPEEGLKFMVYLQKENIIDESGMPKERFSAEFPKEGPSILRIQQVVRGDSAAYFCASSPRSSTDTQYFGPGTRLTVL.

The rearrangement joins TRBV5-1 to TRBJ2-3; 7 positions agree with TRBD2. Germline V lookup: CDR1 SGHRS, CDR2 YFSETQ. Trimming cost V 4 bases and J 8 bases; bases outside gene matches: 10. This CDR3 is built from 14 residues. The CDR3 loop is CASSPAGLVATQYF. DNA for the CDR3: TGCGCCAGCAGCCCGGCTGGACTAGTTGCTACGCAGTATTTT.